This T cell receptor (beta chain) was captured by sequencing in a study of cytomegalovirus exposure and HLA in healthy donors. With 60 Vbeta and 13 Jbeta primers, the PCR was carried out. Generated by immunoSEQ multiplex PCR, the TCRdb table keeps only in-frame clones and is missing some. The data hold more than 95,000 clones, with 78% observed a single time. On this clone itself: Antigen: not known.

Study observations and caveats: It was reported in a later analysis that an Asian-associated ancestry cluster showed fewer N-insertions than the 666-donor mean. Researchers had no immune exposure information except CMV serostatus available. Being indistinguishable, some V segments were excluded, TRBV6-2 and TRBV6-3 among them. A later analysis showed that HLA-associated TCR beta chains had undergone more clonal expansion than equally common others.

From germline, CDR1 is SGHRS and CDR2 YFSETQ. The CDR3 totals 16 residues. J was trimmed by 4 bases and V by 3 bases; bases with no gene match: 11. The V and J genes are TRBV5-1 and TRBJ2-5, with 8 bases identical to TRBD1. Sequencing was performed on PBMCs. The sequence derives from a young man in good health and CMV-seronegative. CDR3 in DNA: TGCGCCAGCAGCTGGGGCCGGACAGGGAGTGGAGAGACCCAGTACTTC. Translated, it gives CASSWGRTGSGETQYF.